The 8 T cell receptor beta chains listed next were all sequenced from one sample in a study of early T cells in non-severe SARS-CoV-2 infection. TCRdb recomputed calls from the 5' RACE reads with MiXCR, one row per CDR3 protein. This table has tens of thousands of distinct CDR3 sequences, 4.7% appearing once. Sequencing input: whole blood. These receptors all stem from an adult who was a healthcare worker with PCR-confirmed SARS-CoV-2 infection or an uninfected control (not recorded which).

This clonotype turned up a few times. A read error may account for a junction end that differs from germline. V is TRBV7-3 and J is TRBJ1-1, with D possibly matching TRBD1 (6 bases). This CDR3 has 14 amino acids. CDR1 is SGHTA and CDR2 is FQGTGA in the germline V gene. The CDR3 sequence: CASSSNRVGTEVFF. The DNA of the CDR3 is TGTGCCAGCAGCTCCAACAGGGTGGGAACTGAAGTTTTCTTT.

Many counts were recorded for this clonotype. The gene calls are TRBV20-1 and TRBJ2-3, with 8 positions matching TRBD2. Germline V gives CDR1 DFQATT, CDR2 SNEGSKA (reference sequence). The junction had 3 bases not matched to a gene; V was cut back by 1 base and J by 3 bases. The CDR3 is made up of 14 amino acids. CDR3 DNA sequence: TGCAGTGCTAGAGTGGTAGCGGGGACAGATACGCAGTATTTT. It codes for CSARVVAGTDTQYF.

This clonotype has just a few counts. The CDR3, as DNA: TGTGCCAGCAGCCACAGGCGGGACAGGGGGCAGTACTTC. Translating it yields CASSHRRDRGQYF. The gene calls are TRBV21-1 and TRBJ2-7; the tabulated D call, TRBD1, remains unverified against the DNA. TRBV21-1 constitutes a pseudogene. The CDR3 runs to 13 residues.

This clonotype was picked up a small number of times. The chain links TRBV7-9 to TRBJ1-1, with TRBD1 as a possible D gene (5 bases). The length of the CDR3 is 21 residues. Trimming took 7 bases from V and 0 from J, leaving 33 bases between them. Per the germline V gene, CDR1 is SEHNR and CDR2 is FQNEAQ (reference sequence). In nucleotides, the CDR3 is TGTGCCAGCATTGTAAGAGGTTCCCAACCTCCCGGACAAAACATGAACACTGAAGCTTTCTTT. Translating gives CASIVRGSQPPGQNMNTEAFF.

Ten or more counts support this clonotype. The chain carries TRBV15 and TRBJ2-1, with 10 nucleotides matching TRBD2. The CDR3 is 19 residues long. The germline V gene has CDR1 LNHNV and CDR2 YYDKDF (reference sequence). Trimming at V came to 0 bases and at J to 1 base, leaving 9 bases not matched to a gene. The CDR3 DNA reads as TGTGCCACCAGCAGAGATATCCCGCTAGCGGGGGTGTCCTACAATGAGCAGTTCTTC. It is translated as CATSRDIPLAGVSYNEQFF. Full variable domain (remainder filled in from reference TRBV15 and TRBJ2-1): DAMVIQNPRYQVTQFGKPVTLSCSQTLNHNVMYWYQQKSSQAPKLLFHYYDKDFNNEADTPDNFQSRRPNTSFCFLDIRSPGLGDTAMYLCATSRDIPLAGVSYNEQFFGPGTRLTVL.

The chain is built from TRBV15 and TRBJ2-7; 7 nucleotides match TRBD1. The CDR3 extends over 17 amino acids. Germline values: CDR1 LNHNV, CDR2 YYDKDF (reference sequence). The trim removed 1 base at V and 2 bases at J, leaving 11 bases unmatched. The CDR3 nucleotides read TGTGCCACCAGCAGAGGTTCGACAGGGTGGATTACCTACGAGCAGTACTTC. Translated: CATSRGSTGWITYEQYF. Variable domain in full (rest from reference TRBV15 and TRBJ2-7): DAMVIQNPRYQVTQFGKPVTLSCSQTLNHNVMYWYQQKSSQAPKLLFHYYDKDFNNEADTPDNFQSRRPNTSFCFLDIRSPGLGDTAMYLCATSRGSTGWITYEQYFGPGTRLTVT.

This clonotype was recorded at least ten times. The CDR3 here is CASRPTSGGLYNEQFF. The CDR3 DNA reads as TGTGCCAGCAGACCCACTAGCGGGGGGCTCTACAATGAGCAGTTCTTC. The V and J genes are TRBV6-2 or TRBV6-3 and TRBJ2-1; 12 positions agree with TRBD2. CDR1 and CDR2 from the germline V gene are MNHEY and SVGEGT. Trimming took 6 bases from V and 3 from J; bases not matched to a gene: 6. This CDR3 region has 16 residues.

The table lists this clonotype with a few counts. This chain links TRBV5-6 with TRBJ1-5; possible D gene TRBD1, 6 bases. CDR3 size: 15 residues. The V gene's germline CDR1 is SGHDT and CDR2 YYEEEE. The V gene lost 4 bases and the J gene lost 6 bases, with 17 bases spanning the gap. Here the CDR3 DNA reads TGTGCCAGCAGCCGTCGGACAGAACGGAGTCAGCCCCAGCATTTT. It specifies CASSRRTERSQPQHF.